The sequence of this T cell receptor beta chain was determined in a study of CD8+ T cells in alopecia areata. Whole-study findings and limits: Whereas mice showed it more clearly, TCR sharing across patients was murkier, possibly because of HLA.

Germline lookup yields CDR1 DFQATT and CDR2 SNEGSKA (reference sequence). The V end was cut by 3 bases, the J end by 3 bases, with 5 bases between. This CDR3 is 11 amino acids long. Researchers took lesional scalp punch biopsies and peripheral blood from people who were alopecia areata patients. This clone was counted a single time. Its matching antigen is unknown. Reverse transcribed after extraction, RNA yielded cDNA as the sequencing template. Data came from immunoSEQ multiplex PCR; TCRdb stores just in-frame clones and leaves some out. The data show roughly 130,000 clones, approximately 53% seen once.

The material was CD4+ T cells sorted from blood, obtained at week 0. The source of this sequence is a human donor with alopecia areata. This chain uses TRBV20-1 with TRBJ1-1; the D is unclear. CDR3 DNA sequence: TGCAGTGCTAGTACGCACACTGAAGCTTTCTTT. Translation: CSASTHTEAFF.